In this sample, the clone carrying this T cell receptor beta chain turned up a few times. No antigen is known for it. These data are taken from a study of Graves' ophthalmopathy and Graves' hyperthyroidism. Study-wide findings and caveats: Using 13 signatures, a model distinguished ophthalmopathy from stable hyperthyroidism, reaching around 86% sensitivity and 81.08% specificity. Its predictions of ophthalmopathy progression gave the model 70.59% sensitivity and 72% to 85% specificity.

If patients had other autoimmune diseases, uncontrolled infections, pregnancy or lactation, they were excluded. Diagnosis relied on clinical symptoms, serum thyroxine, TRAb, thyroid ultrasound and orbital computed tomography. From RNA, the CDR3 regions of TCR beta chains were amplified and sequenced. The library came from an HTBI-primed first-round RT-PCR and a second-round multiplex PCR. TCRdb re-called the multiplex PCR reads with MiXCR, one entry per CDR3 protein. The table includes around 43,000 distinct CDR3 sequences, over 40% detected once. From germline, CDR1 is SEHNR and CDR2 FQNEAQ (reference sequence). This CDR3 is 14 amino acids long. V lost 7 bases to trimming and J lost 4 bases, with 16 bases between them.

The sequencing input was peripheral blood. The chain carries TRBV7-9 and TRBJ2-5; D remains unclear. The source of this sequence is an adult man with Graves' ophthalmopathy. The CDR3 DNA is TGTGCCAGCACCATCGCCGCAGCGTTAGAGACCCAGTACTTC. It yields the protein CASTIAAALETQYF.